This TCR beta chain originates from a study of radiotherapy plus CTLA-4 blockade in lung cancer. Overall study context: 18% of patients responded objectively, and roughly 30% achieved disease control.

The table came from immunoSEQ multiplex PCR; TCRdb's copy has only in-frame clones and leaves some out. The data contain 85,000 to 90,000 clones, around 90% of them singletons. Notes on the study in general: Clones derived from tumor TCRs expanded in blood after radiotherapy plus ipilimumab.

Germline trimming cut 0 bases from V and 5 bases from J; bases unmatched to any gene: 7. There are 16 residues in the CDR3. Germline loops: CDR1 SGHTA, CDR2 FQGTGA. Chemo-refractory metastatic non-small-cell lung cancer patients underwent focal radiation alongside CTLA-4 blockade with ipilimumab. Points on this clone: Its antigen is unidentified.

The starting material was peripheral blood, obtained from a patient treated with radiotherapy plus ipilimumab. This chain joins TRBV7-3 and TRBJ2-1, with TRBD2 identical over 7 bases. The clonotype was recovered from a human donor with non-small cell lung cancer that progressed on radiotherapy plus ipilimumab. The CDR3 reads CASSLTGGSRDNEQFF. The CDR3 bases are TGTGCCAGCAGCTTAACTGGCGGGAGTCGGGACAATGAGCAGTTCTTC. Full variable domain (missing parts from reference TRBV7-3 and TRBJ2-1): GAGVSQTPSNKVTEKGKYVELRCDPISGHTALYWYRQSLGQGPEFLIYFQGTGAADDSGLPNDRFFAVRPEGSVSTLKIQRTERGDSAVYLCASSLTGGSRDNEQFFGPGTRLTVL.